These T cell receptor beta chains were read from a single sample in a study of CD8+ T cells in alopecia areata. The repertoire was sequenced with immunoSEQ multiplex PCR; TCRdb's copy has only in-frame clones and lacks some. This table has tens of thousands of clones, roughly 60% appearing once. This material consisted of CD8+ T cells sorted from blood, taken at week 0. These receptors were collected from a human donor with alopecia areata. The CDR3 runs from the conserved cysteine through the conserved F or W.

V gene | CDR3 protein
TRBV4-1 | CASSQDLGLAGSYEQYF
TRBV30 | CAWSVGPVNTGELFF
TRBV13 | CASSFGQVLFGYTF
TRBV25-1 | CASGYADGEQYF
TRBV29-1 | CSVVSRATGELFF
TRBV5-1 | CASSRGAIYEQYF
TRBV2 | CASSARGDEQYF
TRBV9 | CASSVEDGIEAFF
TRBV13 | CASSLGLTSTDTQYF
TRBV5-6 | CASSIGQGYSDEQYF
TRBV7-3 | CASRPTGTGTGELFF
TRBV27 | CASSLGTLAKNIQYF
TRBV28 | CASSLFASGSRDEQFF
TRBV4-3 | CASSQDDRVGETQYF
TRBV5-6 | CASSLYRGDFYGYTF
TRBV9 | CASSAWALGDNEQFF
TRBV5-1 | CASSQYPGVRYTDTQYF
TRBV27 | CASSFTGPSSYEQYF
TRBV6-5 | CAISEPTYNEQFF
TRBV7-2 | CASSLAGQGIYYGYTF
TRBV4-1 | CASSQTEGTGELFF
TRBV5-1 | CASSGHPANTEAFF
TRBV7-9 | CASSSGSDTQYF
TRBV29-1 | CSVELQGSYEQYF
TRBV14 | CASSQVSQETQYF
TRBV14 | CASSQDRDVRIYNEQFF
TRBV30 | CAWGQGSYEQYF
TRBV10-3 | CAISDIRVDLIDADTQYF
TRBV27 | CASSTLTGYGTGELFF
TRBV25-1 | CASSGGDRVDTEAFF
TRBV29-1 | CSVEGLADNEQFF
TRBV4-3 | CASSQVASSYEQYF
TRBV29-1 | CSVEGQYGYTF